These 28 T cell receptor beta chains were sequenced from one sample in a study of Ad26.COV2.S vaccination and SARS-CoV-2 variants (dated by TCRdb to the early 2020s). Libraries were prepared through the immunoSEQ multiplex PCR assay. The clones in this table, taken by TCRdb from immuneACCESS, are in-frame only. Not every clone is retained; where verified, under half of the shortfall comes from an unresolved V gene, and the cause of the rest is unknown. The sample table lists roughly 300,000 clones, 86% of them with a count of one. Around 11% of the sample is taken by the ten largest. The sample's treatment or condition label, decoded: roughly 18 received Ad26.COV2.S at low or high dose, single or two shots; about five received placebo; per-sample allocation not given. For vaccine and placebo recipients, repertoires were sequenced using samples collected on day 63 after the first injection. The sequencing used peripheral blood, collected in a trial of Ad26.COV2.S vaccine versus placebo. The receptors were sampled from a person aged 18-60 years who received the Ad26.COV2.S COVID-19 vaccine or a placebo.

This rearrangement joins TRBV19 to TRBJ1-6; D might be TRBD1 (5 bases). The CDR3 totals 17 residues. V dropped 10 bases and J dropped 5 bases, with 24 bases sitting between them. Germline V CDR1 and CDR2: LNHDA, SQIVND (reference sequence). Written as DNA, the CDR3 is TGTGCCACTCGCACCGGGCAGGGAAGATCCCATAATTCACCCCTCCACTTT. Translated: CATRTGQGRSHNSPLHF.

The CDR3 spells CASWDSAGTDTQYF. Written as DNA, the CDR3 is TGTGCCAGCTGGGACAGCGCTGGCACAGATACGCAGTATTTT. The chain joins TRBV2 to TRBJ2-3; 7 nucleotides agree with TRBD1. The trim removed 8 bases at V and 1 base at J, leaving 6 bases unmatched. Germline loops: CDR1 SNHLY, CDR2 FYNNEI. The CDR3 is made up of 14 amino acids.

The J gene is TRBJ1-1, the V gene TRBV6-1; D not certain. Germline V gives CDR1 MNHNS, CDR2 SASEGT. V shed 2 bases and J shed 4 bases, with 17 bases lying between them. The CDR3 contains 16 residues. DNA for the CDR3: TGTGCCAGCAGTGAATTTCGCAGGTCCTTACGCACTGAAGCTTTCTTT. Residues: CASSEFRRSLRTEAFF.

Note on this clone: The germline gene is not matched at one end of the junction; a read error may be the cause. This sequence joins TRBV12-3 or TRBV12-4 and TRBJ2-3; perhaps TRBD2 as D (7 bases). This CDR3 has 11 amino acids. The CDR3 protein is CASHTAGAANF. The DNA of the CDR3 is TGTGCCAGCCATACTGCGGGGGCGGCCAATTTT.

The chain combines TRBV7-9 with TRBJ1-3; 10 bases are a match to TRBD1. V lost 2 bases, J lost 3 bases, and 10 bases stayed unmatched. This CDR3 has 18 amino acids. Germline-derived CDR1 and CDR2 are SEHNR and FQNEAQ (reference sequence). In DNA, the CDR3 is TGTGCCAGCAGCTTAACTTTTGCGACAGGGGGCAATGGAAACACCATATATTTT. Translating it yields CASSLTFATGGNGNTIYF.

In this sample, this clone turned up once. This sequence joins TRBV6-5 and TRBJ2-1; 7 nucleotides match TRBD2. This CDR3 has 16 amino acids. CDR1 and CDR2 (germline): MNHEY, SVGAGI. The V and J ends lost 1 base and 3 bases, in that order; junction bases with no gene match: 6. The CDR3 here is CASSYYDSSGYNEQFF. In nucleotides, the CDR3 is TGTGCCAGCAGTTACTACGATTCTAGCGGCTACAATGAGCAGTTCTTC.

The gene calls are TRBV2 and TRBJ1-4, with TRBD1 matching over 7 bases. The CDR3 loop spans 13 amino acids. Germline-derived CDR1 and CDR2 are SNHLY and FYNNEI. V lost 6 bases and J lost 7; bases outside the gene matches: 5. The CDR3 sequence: CASRRTGLEKLFF. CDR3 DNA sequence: TGTGCCAGCAGACGGACAGGCCTTGAAAAACTGTTTTTT. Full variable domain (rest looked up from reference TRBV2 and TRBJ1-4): EPEVTQTPSHQVTQMGQEVILRCVPISNHLYFYWYRQILGQKVEFLVSFYNNEISEKSEIFDDQFSVERPDGSNFTLKIRSTKLEDSAMYFCASRRTGLEKLFFGSGTQLSVL.

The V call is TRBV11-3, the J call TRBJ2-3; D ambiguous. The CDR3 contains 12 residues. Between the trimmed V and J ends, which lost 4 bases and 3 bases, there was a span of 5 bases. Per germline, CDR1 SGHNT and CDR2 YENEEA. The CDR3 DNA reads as TGTGCCAGCAGCTCTTCTACAGATACGCAGTATTTT. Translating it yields CASSSSTDTQYF.

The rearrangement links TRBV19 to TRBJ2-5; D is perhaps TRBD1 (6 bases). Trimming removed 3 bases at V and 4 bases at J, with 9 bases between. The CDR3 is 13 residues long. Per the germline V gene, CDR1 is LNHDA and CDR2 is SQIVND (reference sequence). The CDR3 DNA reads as TGTGCCAGTAGTATTAACAGGGCAGAGACCCAGTACTTC. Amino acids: CASSINRAETQYF.

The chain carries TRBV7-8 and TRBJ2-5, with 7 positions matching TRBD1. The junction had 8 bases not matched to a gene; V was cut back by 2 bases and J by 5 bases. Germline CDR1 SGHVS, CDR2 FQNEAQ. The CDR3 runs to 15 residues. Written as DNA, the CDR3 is TGTGCCAGCAGCTTATTGGGGGACAGTGGGGAGACCCAGTACTTC. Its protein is CASSLLGDSGETQYF.

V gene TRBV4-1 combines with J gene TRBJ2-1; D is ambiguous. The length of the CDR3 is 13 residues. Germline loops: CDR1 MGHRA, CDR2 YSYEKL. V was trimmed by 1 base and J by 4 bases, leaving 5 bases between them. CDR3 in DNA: TGCGCCAGCAGCCAAGGGTTTTACAATGAGCAGTTCTTC. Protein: CASSQGFYNEQFF.

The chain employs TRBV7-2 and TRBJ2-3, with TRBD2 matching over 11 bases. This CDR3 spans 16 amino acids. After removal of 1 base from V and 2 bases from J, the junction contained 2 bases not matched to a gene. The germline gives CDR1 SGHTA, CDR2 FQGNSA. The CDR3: CASSLGLAGFTDTQYF. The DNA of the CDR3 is TGTGCCAGCAGCTTAGGACTAGCGGGGTTCACAGATACGCAGTATTTT.

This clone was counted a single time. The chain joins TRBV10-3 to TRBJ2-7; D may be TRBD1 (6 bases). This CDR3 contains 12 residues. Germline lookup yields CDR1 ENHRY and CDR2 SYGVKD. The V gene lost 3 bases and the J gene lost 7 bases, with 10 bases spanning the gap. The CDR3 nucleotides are TGTGCCATCAGTGAAAGCCAGGGGGAGCAGTACTTC. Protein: CAISESQGEQYF.

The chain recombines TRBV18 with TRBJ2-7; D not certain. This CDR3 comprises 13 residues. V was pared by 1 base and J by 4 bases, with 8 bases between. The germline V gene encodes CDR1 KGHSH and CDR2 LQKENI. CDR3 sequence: CASSPLGSYEQYF. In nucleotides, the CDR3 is TGTGCCAGCTCACCACTGGGATCTTACGAGCAGTACTTC.

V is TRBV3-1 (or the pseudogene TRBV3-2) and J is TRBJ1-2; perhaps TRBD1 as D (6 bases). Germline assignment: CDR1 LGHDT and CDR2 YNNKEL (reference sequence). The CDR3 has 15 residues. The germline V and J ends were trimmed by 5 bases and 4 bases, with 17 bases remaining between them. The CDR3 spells CASSARQETSYGYTF. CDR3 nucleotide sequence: TGTGCCAGCAGCGCGCGACAGGAAACCTCCTATGGCTACACCTTC.

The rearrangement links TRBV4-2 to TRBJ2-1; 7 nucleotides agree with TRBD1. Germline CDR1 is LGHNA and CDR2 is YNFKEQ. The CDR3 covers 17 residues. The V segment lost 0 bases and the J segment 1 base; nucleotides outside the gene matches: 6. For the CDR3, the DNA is TGTGCCAGCAGCCAAGAAGGGAGACAGGGATCCTACAATGAGCAGTTCTTC. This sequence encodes CASSQEGRQGSYNEQFF.

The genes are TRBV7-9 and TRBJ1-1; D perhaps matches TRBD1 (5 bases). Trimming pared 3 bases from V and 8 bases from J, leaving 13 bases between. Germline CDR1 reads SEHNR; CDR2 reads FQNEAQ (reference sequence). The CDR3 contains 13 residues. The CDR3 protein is CASSLVGLKEAFF. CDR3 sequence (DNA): TGTGCCAGCAGCTTGGTGGGACTAAAAGAAGCTTTCTTT.

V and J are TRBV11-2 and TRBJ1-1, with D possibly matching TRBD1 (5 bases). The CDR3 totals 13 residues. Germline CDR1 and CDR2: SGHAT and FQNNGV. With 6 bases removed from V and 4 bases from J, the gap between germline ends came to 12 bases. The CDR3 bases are TGTGCCAGCAGTTCCGGCGGGGGCACTGAAGCTTTCTTT. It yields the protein CASSSGGGTEAFF.

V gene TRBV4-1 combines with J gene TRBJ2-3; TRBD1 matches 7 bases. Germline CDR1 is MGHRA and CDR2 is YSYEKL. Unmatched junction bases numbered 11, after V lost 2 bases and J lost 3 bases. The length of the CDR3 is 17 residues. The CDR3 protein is CASSQNFRQGFTDTQYF. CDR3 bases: TGCGCCAGCAGCCAAAACTTTAGACAGGGATTTACAGATACGCAGTATTTT.

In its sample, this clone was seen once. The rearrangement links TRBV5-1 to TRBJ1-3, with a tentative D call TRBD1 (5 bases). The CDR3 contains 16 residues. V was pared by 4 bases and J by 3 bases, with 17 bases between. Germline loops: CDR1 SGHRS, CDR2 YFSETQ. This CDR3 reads CASSQDPGKSGNTIYF. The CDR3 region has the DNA TGCGCCAGCAGCCAGGATCCAGGGAAAAGTGGAAACACCATATATTTT.

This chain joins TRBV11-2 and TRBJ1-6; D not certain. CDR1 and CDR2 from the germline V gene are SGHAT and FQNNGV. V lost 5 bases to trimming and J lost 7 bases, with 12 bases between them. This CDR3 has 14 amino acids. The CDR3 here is CASSPDYRNSPLHF. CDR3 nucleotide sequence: TGTGCCAGCAGCCCTGATTACCGGAATTCACCCCTCCACTTT. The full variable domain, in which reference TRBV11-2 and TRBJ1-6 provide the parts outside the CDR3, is EAGVAQSPRYKIIEKRQSVAFWCNPISGHATLYWYQQILGQGPKLLIQFQNNGVVDDSQLPKDRFSAERLKGVDSTLKIQPAKLEDSAVYLCASSPDYRNSPLHFGNGTRLTVT.

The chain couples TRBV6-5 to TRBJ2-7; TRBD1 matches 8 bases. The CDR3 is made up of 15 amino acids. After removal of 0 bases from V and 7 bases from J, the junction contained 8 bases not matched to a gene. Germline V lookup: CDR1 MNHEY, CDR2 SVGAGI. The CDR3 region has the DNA TGTGCCAGCAGTTACTCGATTCAGGGGGCACGGGAGCAGTACTTC. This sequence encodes CASSYSIQGAREQYF.

The CDR3 protein is CASSMWGNPLHF. The CDR3 DNA is TGTGCCAGTAGTATGTGGGGGAACCCCCTCCACTTT. J is TRBJ1-6 and V is TRBV19; possible D gene TRBD1, 5 bases. Trimming shortened V by 3 bases and J by 13 bases, and 10 bases separated the two germline ends. The V gene's germline CDR1 is LNHDA and CDR2 SQIVND (reference sequence). The CDR3 consists of 12 residues.

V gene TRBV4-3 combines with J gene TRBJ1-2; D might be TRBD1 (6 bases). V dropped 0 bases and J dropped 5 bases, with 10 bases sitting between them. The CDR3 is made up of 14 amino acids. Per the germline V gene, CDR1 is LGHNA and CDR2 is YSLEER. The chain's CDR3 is CASSQDGQLYGYTF. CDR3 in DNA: TGCGCCAGCAGCCAAGATGGACAGCTTTATGGCTACACCTTC.

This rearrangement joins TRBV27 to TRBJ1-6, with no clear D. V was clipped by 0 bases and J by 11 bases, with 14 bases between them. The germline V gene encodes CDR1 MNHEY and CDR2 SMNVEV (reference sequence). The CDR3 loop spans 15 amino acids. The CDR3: CASSLSAGGMPPLHF. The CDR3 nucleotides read TGTGCCAGCAGTTTATCGGCGGGAGGAATGCCACCCCTCCACTTT.

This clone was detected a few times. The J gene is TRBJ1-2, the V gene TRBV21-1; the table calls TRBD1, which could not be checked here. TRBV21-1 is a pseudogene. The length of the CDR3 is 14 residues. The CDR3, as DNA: TGTGCCAGCAGCCATCGGACAGGGGGCCTTGGCTACACCTTC. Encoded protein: CASSHRTGGLGYTF.

CDR3 coding DNA: TGTGCCAGCAGTTTAGACAGCACAGATACGCAGTATTTT. Amino acids: CASSLDSTDTQYF. The rearrangement uses TRBV28 and TRBJ2-3; D not certain. This CDR3 has 13 residues. CDR1 MDHEN and CDR2 SYDVKM come from the germline V gene. V was pared by 2 bases and J by 0 bases, with 3 bases between.

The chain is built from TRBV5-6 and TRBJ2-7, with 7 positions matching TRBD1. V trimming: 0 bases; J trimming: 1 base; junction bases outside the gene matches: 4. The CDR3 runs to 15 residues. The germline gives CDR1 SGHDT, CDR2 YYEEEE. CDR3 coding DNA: TGTGCCAGCAGCTTGGCCAGGGGGATTTCCTACGAGCAGTACTTC. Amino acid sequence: CASSLARGISYEQYF.